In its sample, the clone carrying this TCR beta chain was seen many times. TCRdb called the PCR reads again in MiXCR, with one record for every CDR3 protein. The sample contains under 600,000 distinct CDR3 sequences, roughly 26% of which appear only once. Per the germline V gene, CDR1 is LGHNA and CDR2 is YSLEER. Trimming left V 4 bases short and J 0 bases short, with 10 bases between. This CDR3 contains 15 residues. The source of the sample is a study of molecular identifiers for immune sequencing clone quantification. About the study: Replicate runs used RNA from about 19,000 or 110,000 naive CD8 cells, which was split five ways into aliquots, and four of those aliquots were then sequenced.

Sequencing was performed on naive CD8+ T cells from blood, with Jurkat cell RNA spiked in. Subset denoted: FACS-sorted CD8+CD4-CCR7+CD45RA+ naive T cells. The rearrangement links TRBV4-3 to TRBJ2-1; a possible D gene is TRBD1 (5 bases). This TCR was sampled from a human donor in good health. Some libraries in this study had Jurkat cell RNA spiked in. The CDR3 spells CASSPDSTSYNEQFF. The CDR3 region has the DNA TGCGCCAGCAGCCCCGACAGTACCTCCTACAATGAGCAGTTCTTC.